The 17 T cell receptor beta chains in this list originate from one sample, sequenced in a study of neurological immune-mediated disorders. A single record per CDR3 protein comes from TCRdb applying MiXCR to the 5' RACE reads. The sample lists under 80,000 distinct CDR3 sequences; 13% to 15% were seen once. Sequencing was carried out using PBMCs. The receptors derive from a woman aged 45-60 years in good health.

The count of this clonotype is one. The rearrangement uses TRBV7-8 and TRBJ2-3, with 11 bases lining up with TRBD1. V lost 5 bases to trimming and J lost 5 bases; unmatched junction nucleotides: 6. This CDR3 contains 15 residues. Germline V gene lookup returns CDR1 SGHVS and CDR2 FQNEAQ. CDR3 protein: CASSPWTGGVDTQYF. CDR3 nucleotides: TGTGCCAGCAGCCCCTGGACAGGGGGCGTAGATACGCAGTATTTT.

This clonotype was observed at least ten times. The rearrangement uses TRBV6-5 and TRBJ1-3; maybe TRBD1 (6 bases). This CDR3 is built from 15 residues. Germline CDR1 MNHEY, CDR2 SVGAGI. V dropped 6 bases and J dropped 0 bases, with 12 bases sitting between them. CDR3 sequence reads: CASRTTGSSGNTIYF. CDR3 DNA: TGTGCCAGCAGAACTACAGGGAGCTCTGGAAACACCATATATTTT.

In this sample, this clonotype turned up many times. The V and J genes are TRBV20-1 and TRBJ2-3; no definite D call. This CDR3 comprises 13 residues. CDR1 and CDR2 (germline): DFQATT, SNEGSKA (reference sequence). V was cut by 6 bases and J by 1 base, with 11 bases left in between. The DNA for the CDR3 is TGCAGTGCCCCTCTTCCCGGCACAGATACGCAGTATTTT. Its translation: CSAPLPGTDTQYF.

This clonotype has at least ten counts. In DNA, the CDR3 is TGTGCCAGCAGCCAGGGACCCCCAGGGCCCTATGGCTACACCTTC. It encodes CASSQGPPGPYGYTF. The chain joins TRBV7-2 to TRBJ1-2, with TRBD1 as a possible D gene (5 bases). V dropped 5 bases and J dropped 4 bases, with 17 bases sitting between them. The CDR3 is 15 amino acids. The germline V gene encodes CDR1 SGHTA and CDR2 FQGNSA.

This clonotype appeared many times. V is TRBV20-1 and J is TRBJ1-5; D remains ambiguous. CDR1 and CDR2 (germline): DFQATT, SNEGSKA (reference sequence). The CDR3 runs to 13 residues. Trimming took 1 base from V and 5 from J, leaving 9 bases between them. The CDR3 DNA sequence: TGCAGTGCTAGAGTGGGAGAGGATCAGCCCCAGCATTTT. Translating it yields CSARVGEDQPQHF.

The chain combines TRBV12-3 or TRBV12-4 with TRBJ2-3; 7 bases match TRBD2. The CDR3 totals 16 residues. V was pared by 7 bases and J by 1 base, with 11 bases of the junction left unmatched. The CDR3 region has the DNA TGTGCCAGCACCTCAGTCGCCGCGGGAGGCACAGATACGCAGTATTTT. Its translation: CASTSVAAGGTDTQYF.

Ten or more counts support this clonotype. This chain uses TRBV5-1 with TRBJ2-3; D is unclear. The CDR3 contains 14 residues. The ends were cut back, 4 bases at V and 2 bases at J, with 11 bases in the middle. Per the germline V gene, CDR1 is SGHRS and CDR2 is YFSETQ. This chain's CDR3 is CASSAGDFTDTQYF. The CDR3 region has the DNA TGCGCCAGCAGCGCAGGAGACTTCACAGATACGCAGTATTTT.

This clonotype was observed many times. This chain links TRBV5-1 with TRBJ2-5; no definite D call. This CDR3 comprises 14 residues. CDR1 is SGHRS and CDR2 is YFSETQ in the germline V gene. V was shortened by 4 bases and J by 2 bases, with 12 bases between the two germline ends. DNA for the CDR3: TGCGCCAGCAGCAAGATGGGTAGTCAAGAGACCCAGTACTTC. This translates into CASSKMGSQETQYF.

The chain uses TRBV15 and TRBJ2-1; D call uncertain. The CDR3 has 12 residues. The V gene's germline CDR1 is LNHNV and CDR2 YYDKDF (reference sequence). Trimming pared 0 bases from V and 12 bases from J, leaving 9 bases between. This CDR3 is CATSRDRHGQFF. The CDR3 bases are TGTGCCACCAGCAGAGATCGACACGGGCAGTTCTTC.

This clonotype was recorded many times. This chain uses TRBV18 with TRBJ2-7, with 7 bases identical to TRBD1. The CDR3 runs to 15 residues. Germline V gene data show CDR1 as KGHSH and CDR2 as LQKENI. J was trimmed by 6 bases and V by 5 bases; bases with no gene match: 13. The CDR3 loop reads CASSSGQVLTSEQYF. As DNA, the CDR3 is TGTGCCAGCTCATCAGGACAGGTTTTAACGAGCGAGCAGTACTTC.

This clonotype was seen ten or more times. The CDR3, as DNA: TGTGCCAGCAGCTACGGACTAGCGGGCATCTACGAGCAGTACTTC. Its translation is CASSYGLAGIYEQYF. The chain couples TRBV2 to TRBJ2-7, with 11 bases that match TRBD2. CDR3 size: 15 residues. CDR1 is SNHLY, CDR2 FYNNEI, per germline. J lost 3 bases, V lost 6 bases, and 7 bases had no gene match.

This clonotype has a count of ten or more. This chain connects TRBV5-1 to TRBJ2-1; TRBD2 matches 7 bases. The V gene end was trimmed by 1 base and the J gene end by 6 bases; junction bases not matched to a gene: 7. The CDR3 has 15 amino acids. The germline V gene encodes CDR1 SGHRS and CDR2 YFSETQ. This CDR3 is CASSLYGGGLNEQFF. CDR3 bases: TGCGCCAGCAGCTTGTACGGCGGGGGACTCAATGAGCAGTTCTTC.

This clonotype was picked up a small number of times. The rearrangement joins TRBV6-2 or TRBV6-3 to TRBJ2-1; D remains unclear. V was trimmed by 6 bases and J by 2 bases, leaving 8 bases between them. Per the germline V gene, CDR1 is MNHEY and CDR2 is SVGEGT. This CDR3 region has 13 residues. Written as DNA, the CDR3 is TGTGCCAGCAGCGCTGGGGCCTACAATGAGCAGTTCTTC. Amino acids: CASSAGAYNEQFF.

This clonotype was picked up many times. The rearrangement uses TRBV4-2 and TRBJ2-5; 7 bases fit TRBD2. The CDR3 length is 16 residues. The germline V gene encodes CDR1 LGHNA and CDR2 YNFKEQ. Trimming cost V 0 bases and J 3 bases; bases outside gene matches: 7. CDR3 region: CASSQEGGSAEETQYF. Here the CDR3 DNA reads TGTGCCAGCAGCCAAGAGGGGGGGAGTGCGGAAGAGACCCAGTACTTC.

This clonotype was counted at least ten times. V gene TRBV4-1 combines with J gene TRBJ1-1, with D unresolved. V lost 0 bases and J 2 bases, leaving 10 bases between the germline ends. The germline gives CDR1 MGHRA, CDR2 YSYEKL. The CDR3 runs 15 residues. CDR3 protein: CASSQDLPGNTEAFF. CDR3 DNA: TGCGCCAGCAGCCAAGATCTCCCAGGAAACACTGAAGCTTTCTTT.

This clonotype was seen at least ten times. The chain links TRBV5-4 to TRBJ2-3, with 9 bases matching TRBD2. This CDR3 spans 15 amino acids. V gave up 0 bases and J gave up 2 bases; unmatched junction bases: 1. Germline V lookup: CDR1 SGHNT, CDR2 YYREEE (reference sequence). CDR3 sequence reads: CASSLASGITDTQYF. The CDR3 DNA sequence: TGTGCCAGCAGCTTGGCTAGCGGGATCACAGATACGCAGTATTTT.

In this sample, this clonotype turned up many times. This chain links TRBV28 with TRBJ2-2; TRBD1 might be the D (5 bases). The V gene lost 2 bases and the J gene lost 3 bases, with 10 bases spanning the gap. The CDR3 covers 15 residues. Germline V lookup: CDR1 MDHEN, CDR2 SYDVKM. CDR3 coding DNA: TGTGCCAGCAGTTTAGTGGGGCCGGACACCGGGGAGCTGTTTTTT. It codes for CASSLVGPDTGELFF.